In this sample, the clone carrying this T cell receptor (beta chain) turned up once. Its antigen remains unknown. Running of the assay took place at deep level. Clones were read by immunoSEQ multiplex PCR, and TCRdb kept only the in-frame ones, dropping some. The sample lists about 1 million clones, roughly 80% occurring once. The CDR3 covers 15 residues. V was pared by 4 bases and J by 0 bases, with 11 bases between. CDR1 is SGHRS and CDR2 is YFSETQ in the germline V gene. The sample is drawn from a study of shared clonotypes between healthy human individuals. Study overall: Contributing individuals were two females and three males aged 18 to 49. The study used three CD4 naive, three CD4 memory, two CD8 naive and one CD8 memory plate per donor.

Notes on the study in general: Clonotype sharing among donors, it was expected, would be affected by sequencing depth.

This receptor was obtained from a man between 18 and 29 years old in good health. This chain connects TRBV5-1 to TRBJ2-1; no clear D. Material: memory CD4+ T cells sorted from blood. Stated subset: CD45RA-negative fraction. Here the CDR3 reads CASSVQASSYNEQFF. CDR3 bases: TGCGCCAGCAGCGTTCAGGCGAGCTCCTACAATGAGCAGTTCTTC.